These T cell receptor beta chains were read from a single sample in a study of shared T cell receptors in the human thymus. Assay used: immunoSEQ multiplex PCR; TCRdb lists only in-frame clones, some missing. The sample has about 610,000 clones, roughly 90% seen once. A further study also used this sample, focusing on human thymus T cells.

The material sequenced was thymocytes. The receptors stem from a boy in the first two years of life with a congenital heart defect. Both conserved end residues are part of each CDR3. The order of the fields is CDR3 DNA, CDR3 protein, clone size, V gene, D gene, J gene. The D gene is left open where the match is weak. Size values are once, few and many counts, or a class for expanded clones, and some rows have none.

TGCGCCAGCAGGGGAGGCCACACAGATACGCAGTATTTT,CASRGGHTDTQYF,NA,TRBV10-1,NA,TRBJ2-3
TGTGCCAGCAGTAACCGTCAGGACAGGGACCGAGAGACCCAGTACTTC,CASSNRQDRDRETQYF,NA,TRBV28,TRBD1,TRBJ2-5
TGCGCCAGCAGCCAAGGGGCCCCTAAAGAGCAGTTCTTC,CASSQGAPKEQFF,NA,TRBV4-3,NA,TRBJ2-1
TGTGCCAGCAGCTTAGGGATGGGGGAACAGGGGGCAAAGACCGAAGCTTTCTTT,CASSLGMGEQGAKTEAFF,NA,TRBV7-9,TRBD1,TRBJ1-1
TGTGCCAGCAGTGGATCGCCCAACAGGGGCCGTAACAACAATGAGCAGTTCTTC,CASSGSPNRGRNNNEQFF,few,TRBV25-1,TRBD1,TRBJ2-1
TGTGCCACCAGCAGAGAGGGACAGGGTTTCACTGAAGCTTTCTTT,CATSREGQGFTEAFF,NA,TRBV15,TRBD1,TRBJ1-1
TGCGCCAGCAGCCAAGGCCTCAGGGGAAGAAGCGGCTACACCTTC,CASSQGLRGRSGYTF,NA,TRBV4-3,NA,TRBJ1-2
TGTGCCAGTAGTATCAAAACCCCGGGACAGGTTAACACTGAAGCTTTCTTT,CASSIKTPGQVNTEAFF,NA,TRBV19,TRBD1,TRBJ1-1
TGTGCCAGCAGCTTAGCAAGGGCGGGAGGGCCCAGCGAGCAGTACTTC,CASSLARAGGPSEQYF,NA,TRBV7-9,TRBD2,TRBJ2-7
TGTGCCAGCAGTGACGCGGGGGACACAGATACGCAGTATTTT,CASSDAGDTDTQYF,NA,TRBV6-4,TRBD2,TRBJ2-3
TGTGCCAGCAGCGGGGGACTAGCGGGAGAAGATACGCAGTATTTT,CASSGGLAGEDTQYF,NA,TRBV5-8,TRBD2,TRBJ2-3
TGTGCCAGCAGTTTGGGGACAGCGTTATATGGCTACACCTTC,CASSLGTALYGYTF,NA,TRBV28,TRBD1,TRBJ1-2
TGTGCCTGGAGTGTACGTACGGGCGAGCAGTACTTC,CAWSVRTGEQYF,NA,TRBV30,NA,TRBJ2-7
TGTGCCAGCAGCTTGCGTAGCGGGAGGGAAAAAGAAGATACGCAGTATTTT,CASSLRSGREKEDTQYF,NA,TRBV13,TRBD2,TRBJ2-3
TGTGCCAGCAGCTTGGCCCGGGAGGGGGCCGACTCCACAGATACGCAGTATTTT,CASSLAREGADSTDTQYF,NA,TRBV5-4,NA,TRBJ2-3
TGTGCTAGTGGTTTGGTGGCCGCACGGGAGGAGGCCGCCTACAATGAGCAGTTCTTC,CASGLVAAREEAAYNEQFF,NA,TRBV12-5,TRBD2,TRBJ2-1
TGTGCCAGCAGCCCCTGGGACAGGATGAACACTGAAGCTTTCTTT,CASSPWDRMNTEAFF,NA,TRBV7-3,TRBD1,TRBJ1-1
TGTGCCAGCAGCTCGCGACAGGGAAACAACTATGGCTACACCTTC,CASSSRQGNNYGYTF,NA,TRBV5-4,TRBD1,TRBJ1-2
TGTGCCAGCAGCTACAGGGGGCGGGGCTATGGCTACACCTTC,CASSYRGRGYGYTF,NA,TRBV7-2,TRBD1,TRBJ1-2
TGTGCCACCAGCAGAGATTTGGGGACTAGCGGAAACAATGAGCAGTTCTTC,CATSRDLGTSGNNEQFF,few,TRBV15,TRBD2,TRBJ2-1
NA,CASSILGTGVRAYEQYF,NA,TRBV27,NA,TRBJ2-7
TGTGCCAGCAGCCAATCTAGACAGGGGCCACTTTTACCTCCTTCCTACGAGCAGTACTTC,CASSQSRQGPLLPPSYEQYF,NA,TRBV14,TRBD1,TRBJ2-7
TGTGCCAGCAGTTTGGCCCACCGGACAGGGGGCTGGCGGGAGGGCCACAACGAGCAGTACTTC,CASSLAHRTGGWREGHNEQYF,NA,TRBV28,TRBD1,TRBJ2-7